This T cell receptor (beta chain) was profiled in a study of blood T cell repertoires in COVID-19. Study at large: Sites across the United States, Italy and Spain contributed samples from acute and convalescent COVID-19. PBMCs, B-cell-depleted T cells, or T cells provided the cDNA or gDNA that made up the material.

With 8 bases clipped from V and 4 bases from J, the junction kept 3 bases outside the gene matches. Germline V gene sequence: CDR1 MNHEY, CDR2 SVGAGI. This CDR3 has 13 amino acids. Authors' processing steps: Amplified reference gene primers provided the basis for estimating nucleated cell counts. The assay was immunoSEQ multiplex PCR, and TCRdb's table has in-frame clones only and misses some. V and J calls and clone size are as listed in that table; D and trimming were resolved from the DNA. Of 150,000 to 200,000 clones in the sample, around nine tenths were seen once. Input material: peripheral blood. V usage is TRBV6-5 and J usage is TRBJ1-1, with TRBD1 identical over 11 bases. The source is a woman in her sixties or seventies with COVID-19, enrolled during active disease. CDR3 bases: TGTGCCAGCGGGGGACAGGGGGTCACTGAAGCTTTCTTT. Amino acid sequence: CASGGQGVTEAFF.